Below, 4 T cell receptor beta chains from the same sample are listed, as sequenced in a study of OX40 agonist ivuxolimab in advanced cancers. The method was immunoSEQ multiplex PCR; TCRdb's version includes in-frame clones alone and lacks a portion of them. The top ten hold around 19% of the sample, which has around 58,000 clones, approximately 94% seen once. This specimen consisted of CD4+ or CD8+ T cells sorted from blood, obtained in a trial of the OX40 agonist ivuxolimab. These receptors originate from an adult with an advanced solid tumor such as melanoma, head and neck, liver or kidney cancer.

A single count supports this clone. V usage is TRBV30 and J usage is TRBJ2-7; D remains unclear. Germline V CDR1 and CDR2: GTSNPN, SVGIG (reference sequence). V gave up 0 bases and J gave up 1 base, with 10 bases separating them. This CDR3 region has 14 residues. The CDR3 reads CAWSVPHLSYEQYF. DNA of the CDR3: TGTGCCTGGAGTGTACCACACCTATCCTACGAGCAGTACTTC.

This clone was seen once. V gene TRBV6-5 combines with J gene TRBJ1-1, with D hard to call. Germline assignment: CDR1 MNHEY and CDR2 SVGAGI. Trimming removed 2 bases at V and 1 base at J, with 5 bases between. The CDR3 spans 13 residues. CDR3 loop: CASSYGWNTEAFF. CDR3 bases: TGTGCCAGCAGTTACGGGTGGAACACTGAAGCTTTCTTT.

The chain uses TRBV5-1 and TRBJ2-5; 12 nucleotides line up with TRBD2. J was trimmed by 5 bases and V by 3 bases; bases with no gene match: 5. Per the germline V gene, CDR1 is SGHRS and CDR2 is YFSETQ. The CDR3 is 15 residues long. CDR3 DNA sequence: TGCGCCAGCAGCTGGACTAGCGGGAATGAGGAGACCCAGTACTTC. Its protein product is CASSWTSGNEETQYF.

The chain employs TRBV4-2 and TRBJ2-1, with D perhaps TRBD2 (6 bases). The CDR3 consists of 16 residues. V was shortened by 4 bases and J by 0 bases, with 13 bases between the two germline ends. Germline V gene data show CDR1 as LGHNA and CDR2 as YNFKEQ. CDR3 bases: TGTGCCAGCAGCCCACTAGCCGAAAGCTCCTACAATGAGCAGTTCTTC. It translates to CASSPLAESSYNEQFF.